The present T cell receptor (beta chain) was sequenced within a study of shared clonotypes between healthy human individuals. The CDR3 contains 15 residues. V was pared by 0 bases and J by 4 bases, with 3 bases of the junction left unmatched. Per germline, CDR1 SGHRS and CDR2 YFSETQ. As to this clone: Other DNA sequences in the sample encode the same CDR3.

The table came from immunoSEQ multiplex PCR; TCRdb's copy has only in-frame clones and leaves some out. The sample lists 2 million to 2.5 million clones, under 95% occurring once. This clonotype was sampled from a man aged 18-30 years in good health. Some clones in this sample may be carry-over from other donors' samples. V usage is TRBV5-1 and J usage is TRBJ2-5; 10 bases line up with TRBD1. The sample consisted of naive CD4+ T cells from PBMCs. Subset given: CD45RA+ positively selected. CDR3 DNA: TGCGCCAGCAGCTTGGGACAGGGGGCCAGAGAGACCCAGTACTTC. Translated: CASSLGQGARETQYF.